This T cell receptor (beta chain) was recorded in a study of CD8 T cells in ankylosing spondylitis. A remark on this clonotype: The antigen remains unidentified.

TCRdb re-analysed the 5' RACE reads in MiXCR, keeping a single row per CDR3 protein. The sample has roughly 700,000 distinct CDR3 sequences; under 20% are singletons. Study-wide results and caveats: Ankylosing spondylitis blood seemed to carry a telltale TCR beta motif made of about 8 highly homologous variants. Clones tied to disease were said to be significantly enriched in matched ankylosing spondylitis synovial fluid. The authors found the disease-linked clones to be CD8+ and relatively rare in peripheral blood. Previous work reported some of these motif variants in the synovial fluid and blood of reactive arthritis.

The CDR3 is 15 amino acids. Deletions cut 10 bases from V and 1 base from J, with 19 bases between. Germline-derived CDR1 and CDR2 are ENHRY and SYGVKD. The source of this sequence is a male donor with ankylosing spondylitis. The chain has TRBV10-3 and TRBJ1-1, with D perhaps matching TRBD1 (5 bases). The specimen sequenced was blood, either unsorted or a sorted T cell fraction (not recorded which). CDR3 sequence (DNA): TGTGCCACCCATCGAGGGGTCGCGGGGAACACTGAAGCTTTCTTT. Protein product: CATHRGVAGNTEAFF.